This TCR beta chain was observed in a study of HIV-infected patients and healthy controls. The CDR3 has 12 residues. Looked up from germline, CDR1 is WSHSY and CDR2 is SAAADI. About 500 ng RNA was reverse transcribed with alpha and beta constant-region primers. Alpha and beta chain libraries were made separately by chain-specific third strand synthesis with multiplexing indices. TCRdb independently ran MiXCR on the 5' RACE reads; one entry per CDR3 protein. The sample consists of more than 3,000 distinct CDR3 sequences, approximately 27% of them appearing once. Roughly three months, about 14 weeks, into antiretroviral therapy, follow-up blood was collected. No cell fractionation was done, so the repertoire covers all unsorted peripheral blood T cells. In the case of this clonotype: A much larger clonotype is one base distant, so this may be a read error.

This TCR came from an adult with HIV infection. The chain links TRBV10-2 to TRBJ2-3, with D perhaps TRBD2 (6 bases). The source was blood, collected during antiretroviral therapy. CDR3 bases: TGCGCCATCAGTGAGGAGGGGGATACGCAGTATTTT. This codes for CAISEEGDTQYF.